Below are 8 T cell receptor beta chains sequenced from a single sample in a study of T cell changes during pregnancy in multiple sclerosis. Assay: immunoSEQ multiplex PCR; the TCRdb copy retains only in-frame clones and omits some. The sample contains about 64,000 clones, about 96% of which appear only once. The input for sequencing was CD8+ T cells from peripheral blood mononuclear cells, taken after pregnancy. The receptor source for this set is a female donor with multiple sclerosis, enrolled in a pregnancy study.

The genes are TRBV9 and TRBJ2-7, with 11 bases that match TRBD1. This CDR3 is built from 14 residues. Germline values: CDR1 SGDLS, CDR2 YYNGEE. Unmatched junction bases numbered 3, after V lost 4 bases and J lost 3 bases. CDR3 region: CASSIGTGGYEQYF. CDR3 DNA sequence: TGTGCCAGCAGCATAGGGACAGGGGGCTACGAGCAGTACTTC. Full variable domain (rest looked up from reference TRBV9 and TRBJ2-7): DSGVTQTPKHLITATGQRVTLRCSPRSGDLSVYWYQQSLDQGLQFLIQYYNGEERAKGNILERFSAQQFPDLHSELNLSSLELGDSALYFCASSIGTGGYEQYFGPGTRLTVT.

This clone was seen more than once but under ten times. This chain uses TRBV21-1 with TRBJ2-5; the table's D call TRBD1 went unverified against the DNA. TRBV21-1 is listed as a pseudogene. CDR3 length equals 14 residues. The CDR3 spells CASSKRGFEKTQYF. The CDR3 DNA reads as TGTGCCAGCAGCAAAAGGGGGTTCGAAAAGACCCAGTACTTC.

The V and J genes are TRBV4-1 and TRBJ1-1; a weak D match, TRBD1 (5 bases). The CDR3 length is 18 residues. Trimming shortened V by 4 bases and J by 1 base, and 22 bases separated the two germline ends. The germline gives CDR1 MGHRA, CDR2 YSYEKL. This CDR3 reads CASSLKAFVGGGNTEAFF. CDR3 nucleotides: TGCGCCAGCAGCCTTAAGGCGTTTGTCGGGGGGGGGAACACTGAAGCTTTCTTT.

V is TRBV7-9 and J is TRBJ1-5; D perhaps matches TRBD1 (6 bases). Deletions cut 5 bases from V and 4 bases from J, with 12 bases between. Germline V CDR1 and CDR2: SEHNR, FQNEAQ (reference sequence). This CDR3 is 14 amino acids long. CDR3 coding DNA: TGTGCCAGCAGCCTTCCGGGACAAAATCAGCCCCAGCATTTT. Protein product: CASSLPGQNQPQHF.

CDR3 bases: TGTGCCAGCAGCGTAGGCTCCGGGACTGCCCCCTACGAGCAGTACTTC. It is translated as CASSVGSGTAPYEQYF. The chain has TRBV9 and TRBJ2-7; tentatively, D is TRBD2 (6 bases). Trimming took off 0 bases at V and 2 bases at J, with 15 bases between the two ends. Germline CDR1 reads SGDLS; CDR2 reads YYNGEE. The CDR3 is made up of 16 amino acids.

This clone occurred a few times. This CDR3 is CASSAGTAGQPQHF. The CDR3 DNA reads TGTGCCAGCAGCGCCGGGACAGCCGGTCAGCCCCAGCATTTT. The V call is TRBV9, the J call TRBJ1-5, with 7 bases fitting TRBD1. J lost 6 bases, V lost 3 bases, and 6 bases had no gene match. The length of the CDR3 is 14 residues. Looked up from germline, CDR1 is SGDLS and CDR2 is YYNGEE.

The chain carries TRBV7-8 and TRBJ1-2; D not certain. CDR1 SGHVS and CDR2 FQNEAQ come from the germline V gene. With 0 bases removed from V and 0 bases from J, the gap between germline ends came to 11 bases. CDR3 size: 16 residues. CDR3 sequence: CASSLAIIDSNYGYTF. The CDR3 nucleotides read TGTGCCAGCAGCTTAGCGATAATAGACTCTAACTATGGCTACACCTTC.

V gene TRBV5-6 combines with J gene TRBJ2-3; 10 bases line up with TRBD2. Germline CDR1 SGHDT, CDR2 YYEEEE. The V segment lost 3 bases and the J segment 14 bases; nucleotides outside the gene matches: 9. This CDR3 spans 13 amino acids. CDR3 sequence: CASSWQLAGDPYF. CDR3 in DNA: TGTGCCAGCAGCTGGCAGCTAGCGGGAGATCCGTATTTT.